This is a list of T cell receptor beta chains from one sample in a study of blood T cell repertoires in COVID-19. The protocol was immunoSEQ multiplex PCR, while the TCRdb copy is restricted to in-frame clones and leaves out a portion. This sample has about 210,000 clones, with more than 70% found just once. Sample: peripheral blood. Every receptor here comes from a woman aged 45-65 years with acute or convalescent COVID-19. Each CDR3 is given with its conserved first and last residue. A D gene is named only where the DNA matches it firmly. Clone size is stated in some rows and not others, as once, few, many or a class when expanded.

V: TRBV19
D: TRBD1
J: TRBJ1-2
size: NA
CDR3: CASSLWTGVNGYTF
DNA: TGTGCCAGTAGTTTGTGGACAGGGGTGAATGGCTACACCTTC

V: TRBV19
D: NA
J: TRBJ2-2
size: NA
CDR3: CASRLGTLTNTGELFF
DNA: TGTGCCAGTAGGTTGGGGACACTTACGAACACCGGGGAGCTGTTTTTT

V: TRBV7-9
D: TRBD2
J: TRBJ2-1
size: NA
CDR3: CASSLGLAIDEQFF
DNA: TGTGCCAGCAGCTTAGGACTAGCGATCGATGAGCAGTTCTTC

V: TRBV10-3
D: NA
J: TRBJ1-5
size: NA
CDR3: CAISESAGVQPQHF
DNA: TGTGCCATCAGTGAGTCGGCAGGGGTACAGCCCCAGCATTTT

V: TRBV3-1/TRBV3-2
D: NA
J: TRBJ1-1
size: NA
CDR3: CASSQLRGGTEAFF
DNA: TGTGCCAGCAGCCAACTTAGGGGGGGCACTGAAGCTTTCTTT

V: TRBV6-5
D: NA
J: TRBJ2-7
size: NA
CDR3: CASGNGESRYEQYF
DNA: TGTGCCAGCGGGAACGGGGAATCGCGCTACGAGCAGTACTTC

V: TRBV10-3
D: TRBD2
J: TRBJ2-1
size: NA
CDR3: CAISEREGRGGRVAYNEQFF
DNA: TGTGCCATCAGTGAGAGGGAGGGGAGAGGAGGGAGGGTCGCCTACAATGAGCAGTTCTTC

V: TRBV6-1
D: TRBD1
J: TRBJ2-5
size: NA
CDR3: CASSEARQGEHQETQYF
DNA: TGTGCCAGCAGTGAAGCGAGGCAGGGGGAACATCAAGAGACCCAGTACTTC

V: TRBV29-1
D: NA
J: TRBJ2-3
size: NA
CDR3: CSTTGTRYTDTQYF
DNA: TGCAGCACGACCGGGACTCGCTACACAGATACGCAGTATTTT

V: TRBV27
D: TRBD2
J: TRBJ2-7
size: NA
CDR3: CASSLSAASGAYEQYF
DNA: TGTGCCAGCAGTTTATCCGCCGCTAGCGGGGCCTACGAGCAGTACTTC

V: TRBV5-4
D: NA
J: TRBJ2-7
size: NA
CDR3: CASSLGSGSRGEQYF
DNA: TGTGCCAGCAGCTTGGGCAGCGGCTCGCGGGGTGAGCAGTACTTC

V: TRBV3-1/TRBV3-2
D: TRBD1
J: TRBJ1-2
size: NA
CDR3: CASSQGDRANYGYTF
DNA: TGTGCCAGCAGCCAGGGGGACAGGGCTAACTATGGCTACACCTTC

V: TRBV28
D: TRBD1
J: TRBJ1-4
size: few
CDR3: CASSSLETGANEKLFF
DNA: TGTGCCAGCAGTTCCTTGGAGACAGGGGCGAATGAAAAACTGTTTTTT

V: TRBV14
D: TRBD1
J: TRBJ2-6
size: few
CDR3: CASSQDGTGVLWGANVLTF
DNA: TGTGCCAGCAGCCAAGACGGGACAGGGGTATTGTGGGGGGCCAACGTCCTGACTTTC

V: TRBV7-9
D: NA
J: TRBJ1-1
size: NA
CDR3: CASSATPREEAFF
DNA: TGTGCCAGCAGCGCTACCCCGCGAGAGGAAGCTTTCTTT

V: TRBV11-1
D: TRBD1
J: TRBJ2-1
size: NA
CDR3: CASSASGQGVDEQFF
DNA: TGTGCCAGCAGCGCATCGGGACAGGGAGTTGATGAGCAGTTCTTC

V: TRBV7-2
D: TRBD1
J: TRBJ2-7
size: NA
CDR3: CASSTGGGKGYEQYF
DNA: TGTGCCAGCAGTACAGGGGGCGGGAAGGGGTACGAGCAGTACTTC

V: TRBV2
D: TRBD1
J: TRBJ1-4
size: NA
CDR3: CASRETGGNEKLFF
DNA: TGTGCCAGCAGGGAGACAGGGGGCAATGAAAAACTGTTTTTT

V: TRBV25-1
D: NA
J: TRBJ1-1
size: NA
CDR3: CASNSEGTEAFF
DNA: TGTGCCAGCAATTCGGAGGGCACTGAAGCTTTCTTT

V: TRBV20-1
D: TRBD1
J: TRBJ2-7
size: NA
CDR3: CSASRGQGASYEQYF
DNA: TGCAGTGCTAGTCGTGGACAGGGGGCTTCCTACGAGCAGTACTTC

V: TRBV2
D: TRBD2
J: TRBJ2-1
size: NA
CDR3: CASSVLTSGVNEQFF
DNA: TGTGCCAGCAGTGTCCTAACTAGCGGAGTAAATGAGCAGTTCTTC

V: TRBV27
D: NA
J: TRBJ2-7
size: NA
CDR3: CASSPHTGSSYEQYF
DNA: TGTGCCAGCAGCCCTCACACGGGGAGCTCCTACGAGCAGTACTTC

V: TRBV2
D: NA
J: TRBJ2-2
size: many
CDR3: CASSVDTGELFF
DNA: TGTGCCAGCAGTGTAGACACCGGGGAGCTGTTTTTT

V: TRBV28
D: TRBD1
J: TRBJ2-5
size: NA
CDR3: CASRNLGTGGLETQYF
DNA: TGTGCCAGCAGAAACCTCGGGACAGGGGGCTTAGAGACCCAGTACTTC

V: TRBV6-5
D: TRBD2
J: TRBJ2-5
size: NA
CDR3: CACRLARQETQYF
DNA: TGTGCCTGCCGACTAGCGAGACAAGAGACCCAGTACTTC

V: TRBV6-1
D: TRBD2
J: TRBJ2-7
size: NA
CDR3: CASSLAGRTNEQYF
DNA: TGTGCCAGCAGCCTAGCGGGAAGAACAAACGAGCAGTACTTC

V: TRBV6-5
D: NA
J: TRBJ2-7
size: once
CDR3: CATRELYEQYF
DNA: TGTGCCACCAGGGAGTTGTACGAGCAGTACTTC

V: TRBV5-6
D: NA
J: TRBJ2-7
size: NA
CDR3: CASSPLLAAHYEQYF
DNA: TGTGCCAGCAGCCCGCTTTTGGCGGCCCACTACGAGCAGTACTTC

V: TRBV2
D: NA
J: TRBJ2-7
size: few
CDR3: CASSFGASYEQYF
DNA: TGTGCCAGCAGTTTTGGGGCAAGCTACGAGCAGTACTTC

V: TRBV28
D: NA
J: TRBJ1-2
size: NA
CDR3: CASTSTVVTYGYTF
DNA: TGTGCCAGCACTTCTACGGTGGTTACCTATGGCTACACCTTC

V: TRBV6-2/TRBV6-3
D: NA
J: TRBJ2-2
size: NA
CDR3: CASSYSGRPDSGELFF
DNA: TGTGCCAGCAGTTACTCGGGCAGGCCGGATTCCGGGGAGCTGTTTTTT

V: TRBV29-1
D: NA
J: TRBJ1-2
size: once
CDR3: CSVEEGDDYGYTF
DNA: TGCAGCGTTGAGGAGGGCGACGACTATGGCTACACCTTC

V: TRBV6-5
D: TRBD1
J: TRBJ2-7
size: NA
CDR3: CASSYSHRGTYEQYF
DNA: TGTGCCAGCAGTTACTCTCACAGGGGGACCTACGAGCAGTACTTC

V: TRBV5-1
D: NA
J: TRBJ1-4
size: NA
CDR3: CASSSDSSNEKLFF
DNA: TGCGCCAGCAGCTCGGACAGCTCGAATGAAAAACTGTTTTTT

V: TRBV19
D: TRBD2
J: TRBJ2-1
size: NA
CDR3: CASRTTSGPYNEQFF
DNA: TGTGCCAGTAGGACGACTAGCGGGCCTTACAATGAGCAGTTCTTC

V: TRBV18
D: NA
J: TRBJ2-2
size: NA
CDR3: CASSPQPSLNTGELFF
DNA: TGTGCCAGCTCACCACAGCCTAGTTTAAACACCGGGGAGCTGTTTTTT